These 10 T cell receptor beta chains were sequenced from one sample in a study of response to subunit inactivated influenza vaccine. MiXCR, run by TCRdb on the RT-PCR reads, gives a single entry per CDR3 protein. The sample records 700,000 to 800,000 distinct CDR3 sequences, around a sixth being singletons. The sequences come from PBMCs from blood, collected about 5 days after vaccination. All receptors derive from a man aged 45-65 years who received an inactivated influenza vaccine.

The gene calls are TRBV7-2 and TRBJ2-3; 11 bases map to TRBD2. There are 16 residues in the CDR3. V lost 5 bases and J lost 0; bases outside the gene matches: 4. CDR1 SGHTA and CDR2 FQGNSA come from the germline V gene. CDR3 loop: CASSPSGRTSTDTQYF. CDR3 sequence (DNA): TGTGCCAGCAGCCCTAGCGGGAGGACTAGCACAGATACGCAGTATTTT.

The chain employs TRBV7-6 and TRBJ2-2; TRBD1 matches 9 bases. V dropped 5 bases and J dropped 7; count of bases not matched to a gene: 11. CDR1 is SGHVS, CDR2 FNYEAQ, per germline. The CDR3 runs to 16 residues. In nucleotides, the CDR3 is TGTGCCAGCAGCCCTGAACAGGGGGCGCTTGGCGGGGAGCTGTTTTTT. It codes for CASSPEQGALGGELFF.

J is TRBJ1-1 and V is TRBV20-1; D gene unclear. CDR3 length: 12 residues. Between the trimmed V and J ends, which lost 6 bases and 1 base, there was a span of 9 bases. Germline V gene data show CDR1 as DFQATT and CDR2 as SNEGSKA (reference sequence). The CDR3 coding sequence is TGCAGTGCGGAAAGAGGGAACACTGAAGCTTTCTTT. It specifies CSAERGNTEAFF.

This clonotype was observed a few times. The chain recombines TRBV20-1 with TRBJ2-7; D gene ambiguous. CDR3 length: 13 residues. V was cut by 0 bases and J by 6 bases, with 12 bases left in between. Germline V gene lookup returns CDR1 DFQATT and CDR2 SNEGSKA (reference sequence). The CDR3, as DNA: TGCAGTGCTAGAGAGATTAACGTTAGCGAGCAGTACTTC. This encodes CSAREINVSEQYF.

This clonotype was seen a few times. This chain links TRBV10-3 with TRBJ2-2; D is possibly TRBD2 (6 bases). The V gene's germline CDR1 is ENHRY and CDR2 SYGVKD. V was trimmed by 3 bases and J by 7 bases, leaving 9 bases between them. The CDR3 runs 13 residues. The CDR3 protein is CAISDAGLGELFF. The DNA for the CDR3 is TGTGCCATCAGTGATGCGGGGCTCGGGGAGCTGTTTTTT.

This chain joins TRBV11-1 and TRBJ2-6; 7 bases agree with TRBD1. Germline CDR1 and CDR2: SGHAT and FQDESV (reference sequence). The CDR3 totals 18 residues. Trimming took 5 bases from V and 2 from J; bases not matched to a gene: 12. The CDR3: CASSRLVQGVPGANVLTF. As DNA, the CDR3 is TGTGCCAGCAGCCGCTTAGTTCAGGGGGTACCTGGGGCCAACGTCCTGACTTTC.

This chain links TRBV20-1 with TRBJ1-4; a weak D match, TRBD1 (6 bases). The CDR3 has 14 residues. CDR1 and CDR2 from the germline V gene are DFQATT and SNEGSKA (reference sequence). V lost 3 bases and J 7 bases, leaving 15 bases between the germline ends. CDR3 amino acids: CSARLGHKSEKLFF. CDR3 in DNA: TGCAGTGCTAGGCTGGGACATAAGTCTGAAAAACTGTTTTTT.

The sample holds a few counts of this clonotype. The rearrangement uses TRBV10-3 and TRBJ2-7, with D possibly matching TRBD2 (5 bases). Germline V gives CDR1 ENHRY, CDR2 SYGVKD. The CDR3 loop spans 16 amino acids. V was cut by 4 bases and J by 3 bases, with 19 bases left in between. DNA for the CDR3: TGTGCCATCAGTGGATTGGACGGCCTCGGAGGCTACGAGCAGTACTTC. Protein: CAISGLDGLGGYEQYF.

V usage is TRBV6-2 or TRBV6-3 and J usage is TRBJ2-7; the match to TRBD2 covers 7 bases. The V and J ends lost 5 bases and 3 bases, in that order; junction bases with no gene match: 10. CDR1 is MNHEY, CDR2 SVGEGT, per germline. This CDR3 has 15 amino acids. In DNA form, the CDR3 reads TGTGCCAGCAGTCGCCATGGGACTAAAGGCTACGAGCAGTACTTC. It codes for CASSRHGTKGYEQYF.

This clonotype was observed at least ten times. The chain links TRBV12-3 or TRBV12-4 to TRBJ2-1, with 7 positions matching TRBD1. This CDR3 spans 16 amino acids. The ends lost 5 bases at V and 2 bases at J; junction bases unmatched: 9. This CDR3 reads CASSVRPGQTYNEQFF. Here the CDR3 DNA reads TGTGCCAGCAGTGTGAGACCGGGACAGACCTACAATGAGCAGTTCTTC.